The 11 T cell receptor beta chains reported below all come from one sample, sequenced in a study of blood T cell repertoires in COVID-19. TCRdb's table, derived via immunoSEQ multiplex PCR, lists solely in-frame clones and lacks some. The data show about 75,000 clones, more than 65% seen once. The sample taken for sequencing was peripheral blood. All receptors come from a woman aged 45-65 years with acute or convalescent COVID-19.

The genes are TRBV20-1 and TRBJ1-1; D unclear. The CDR3 is made up of 11 amino acids. Germline CDR1 reads DFQATT; CDR2 reads SNEGSKA (reference sequence). Trimming cost V 1 base and J 4 bases, with 4 bases left between them. The CDR3 sequence is CSARVVTEAFF. In nucleotides, the CDR3 is TGCAGTGCTAGAGTCGTCACTGAAGCTTTCTTT.

This chain joins TRBV9 and TRBJ1-2; D may be TRBD1 (5 bases). The CDR3 covers 13 residues. The V gene's germline CDR1 is SGDLS and CDR2 YYNGEE. The V end lost 0 bases, the J end lost 3 bases, and 6 bases lay between the germline ends. The CDR3 coding sequence is TGTGCCAGCAGCGTAGCCAGGGACTATGGCTACACCTTC. Translation: CASSVARDYGYTF.

This chain uses TRBV9 with TRBJ2-5; the D gene is possibly TRBD1 (5 bases). V dropped 0 bases and J dropped 5 bases, with 11 bases sitting between them. In germline, CDR1 is SGDLS, CDR2 YYNGEE. This CDR3 has 14 residues. Here the CDR3 DNA reads TGTGCCAGCAGCGTAGTTGGGGCTGGGGAGACCCAGTACTTC. Residues: CASSVVGAGETQYF.

The chain recombines TRBV19 with TRBJ1-3; D is undetermined. The CDR3 covers 14 residues. Germline values: CDR1 LNHDA, CDR2 SQIVND (reference sequence). The V end lost 6 bases, the J end lost 4 bases, and 13 bases lay between the germline ends. As DNA, the CDR3 is TGTGCCAGTAGGGCTGGTACGGGAGGAAACACCATATATTTT. Its translation: CASRAGTGGNTIYF.

CDR3 sequence: CASTTGGLGNQPQHF. For the CDR3, the DNA is TGTGCCAGCACTACAGGGGGGCTGGGCAATCAGCCCCAGCATTTT. The V and J genes are TRBV2 and TRBJ1-5; 8 bases are a match to TRBD1. This CDR3 is 15 amino acids long. Trimming cost V 7 bases and J 2 bases; bases outside gene matches: 7. Germline lookup yields CDR1 SNHLY and CDR2 FYNNEI.

DNA for the CDR3: TGTGCCAGCAGTGTAGCCGGGACTAGCCCTCATGAGCAGTTCTTC. This gives the protein CASSVAGTSPHEQFF. This sequence joins TRBV25-1 and TRBJ2-1; TRBD2 agrees at 9 bases. The CDR3 runs to 15 residues. Trimming at V came to 4 bases and at J to 8 bases, leaving 9 bases not matched to a gene. Per the germline V gene, CDR1 is MGHDK and CDR2 is SYGVNS. Supplemented by reference TRBV25-1 and TRBJ2-1, the full variable domain reads EADIYQTPRYLVIGTGKKITLECSQTMGHDKMYWYQQDPGMELHLIHYSYGVNSTEKGDLSSESTVSRIRTEHFPLTLESARPSHTSQYLCASSVAGTSPHEQFFGPGTRLTVL.

This rearrangement joins TRBV6-1 to TRBJ2-3, with 9 positions matching TRBD2. CDR1 is MNHNS, CDR2 SASEGT, per germline. This CDR3 comprises 20 residues. With 2 bases clipped from V and 2 bases from J, the junction kept 17 bases outside the gene matches. CDR3 protein: CASSEREIWKRGDLTDTQYF. CDR3 coding DNA: TGTGCCAGCAGTGAAAGGGAGATCTGGAAGCGGGGGGACCTCACAGATACGCAGTATTTT.

CDR3 nucleotide sequence: TGTGCCTGGAGTGTAAGGGCTAGCGGGACCAATGAGCAGTTCTTC. Protein sequence: CAWSVRASGTNEQFF. This chain uses TRBV30 with TRBJ2-1; 9 bases align to TRBD2. The length of the CDR3 is 15 residues. Looked up from germline, CDR1 is GTSNPN and CDR2 is SVGIG (reference sequence). The junction had 6 bases not matched to a gene; V was cut back by 0 bases and J by 6 bases. Full variable domain (remainder filled in from reference TRBV30 and TRBJ2-1): SQTIHQWPATLVQPVGSPLSLECTVEGTSNPNLYWYRQAAGRGLQLLFYSVGIGQISSEVPQNLSASRPQDRQFILSSKKLLLSDSGFYLCAWSVRASGTNEQFFGPGTRLTVL.

The gene calls are TRBV4-2 and TRBJ2-1; maybe TRBD1 (5 bases). Trimming took off 0 bases at V and 1 base at J, with 10 bases between the two ends. There are 16 residues in the CDR3. CDR1 and CDR2 (germline): LGHNA, YNFKEQ. CDR3 sequence: CASSQEGVGSYNEQFF. The CDR3 DNA sequence: TGTGCCAGCAGCCAAGAAGGGGTGGGGTCCTACAATGAGCAGTTCTTC.

This clone was recorded only once. The chain couples TRBV3-1 (or the pseudogene TRBV3-2) to TRBJ1-4, with D perhaps matching TRBD1 (5 bases). The CDR3 contains 17 residues. Germline CDR1 reads LGHDT; CDR2 reads YNNKEL (reference sequence). Trimming removed 5 bases from V and 6 bases from J, with 22 bases in between. CDR3 loop: CASSDRFPGGGDEKLFF. The CDR3 DNA follows: TGTGCCAGCAGCGATCGGTTTCCCGGTGGAGGGGATGAAAAACTGTTTTTT.

The chain uses TRBV6-5 and TRBJ2-6; no firm D call. The CDR3 is 15 residues long. From germline, CDR1 is MNHEY and CDR2 SVGAGI. V gave up 5 bases and J gave up 0 bases, with 8 bases separating them. CDR3 sequence (DNA): TGTGCCAGCAGTCCACTCAACTCTGGGGCCAACGTCCTGACTTTC. It is translated as CASSPLNSGANVLTF.